Each of the 3 T cell receptor beta chains below was sequenced from the same sample in a study of blood T cells in healthy people across ages. Through a sample-barcoded 5' primer and a J-beta primer mix, a second PCR was run for about 7 to 12 cycles. TCRdb processed the 5' RACE reads anew with MiXCR; each CDR3 protein has one entry. The sample lists about 730,000 distinct CDR3 sequences, about 42% occurring once. Sequencing was done on a sample of blood. These receptors were obtained from an older woman in good health.

This clonotype was counted a few times. In DNA, the CDR3 is TGTGCCAGCAGCATTACGAGGGGAGAGCAGTACTTC. Protein sequence: CASSITRGEQYF. This sequence joins TRBV11-2 and TRBJ2-5, with D possibly being TRBD1 or TRBD2 (5 bases each). CDR1 is SGHAT, CDR2 FQNNGV, per germline. V lost 5 bases and J lost 11, with 15 bases in between. CDR3 length: 12 residues.

The chain combines TRBV29-1 with TRBJ2-4, with D possibly TRBD1 on 5 matching bases. The end of the DNA is better explained by TRBJ2-7, so the J call may be wrong. The germline CDR1 and CDR2 sequences are SQVTM and ANQGSEA. The CDR3 is made up of 13 amino acids. The CDR3 sequence: CSVEGRANYEQYF. The CDR3 DNA reads as TGCAGCGTTGAAGGCAGGGCGAACTACGAGCAGTACTTC.

This chain connects TRBV20-1 to TRBJ2-3; 9 nucleotides align to TRBD2. CDR3 length: 15 amino acids. The J segment lost 2 bases and the V segment lost 3 bases, leaving 6 bases of the junction unmatched. Germline assignment: CDR1 DFQATT and CDR2 SNEGSKA (reference sequence). The CDR3 DNA sequence: TGCAGTGCTAGGGGACTAGCACAATTCACAGATACGCAGTATTTT. Amino acids: CSARGLAQFTDTQYF.